One and the same sample provided the 25 T cell receptor beta chains below, sequenced in a study of blood T cell repertoires in COVID-19. Profiled with immunoSEQ multiplex PCR; TCRdb holds only in-frame clones, not every one. The table includes approximately 260,000 clones, around nine tenths detected once. Sample: peripheral blood. These receptors were taken from a man in his fifties with acute or convalescent COVID-19.

The chain is built from TRBV7-3 and TRBJ2-5, with D maybe TRBD1 (5 bases). Germline CDR1 and CDR2: SGHTA and FQGTGA. Trimming cost V 3 bases and J 4 bases, with 9 bases left between them. The CDR3 totals 13 residues. The CDR3 protein is CASSFGRGETQYF. The CDR3 DNA reads as TGTGCCAGCAGCTTCGGTAGGGGAGAGACCCAGTACTTC.

The table lists this clone with a count of one. This chain uses TRBV4-2 with TRBJ2-2, with a weak D call TRBD2 (5 bases). The CDR3 has 15 amino acids. Trimming removed 3 bases from V and 2 bases from J, with 10 bases in between. CDR1 is LGHNA and CDR2 is YNFKEQ in the germline V gene. The CDR3 region is CASSQSEGNTGELFF. CDR3 DNA sequence: TGTGCCAGCAGCCAGTCAGAGGGCAACACCGGGGAGCTGTTTTTT.

This clone appeared a single time. The V call is TRBV5-1, the J call TRBJ2-3, with 9 bases aligning to TRBD2. J gave up 6 bases and V 4 bases, and 3 bases lay outside the gene matches. This CDR3 region has 13 residues. Per the germline V gene, CDR1 is SGHRS and CDR2 is YFSETQ. DNA for the CDR3: TGCGCCAGCAGCCGCGGGGGGGTGGATACGCAGTATTTT. Its protein product is CASSRGGVDTQYF.

The J gene is TRBJ2-1, the V gene TRBV11-3; D possibly corresponds to TRBD1 (6 bases). V lost 6 bases and J lost 3, with 12 bases in between. The CDR3 consists of 14 residues. Germline V gives CDR1 SGHNT, CDR2 YENEEA. The CDR3 is CASSREGGYNEQFF. DNA of the CDR3: TGTGCCAGCAGTCGTGAAGGGGGCTACAATGAGCAGTTCTTC.

The rearrangement uses TRBV20-1 and TRBJ2-5; 10 bases agree with TRBD2. CDR3 length equals 14 residues. The trim removed 3 bases at V and 4 bases at J, leaving 5 bases unmatched. Looked up from germline, CDR1 is DFQATT and CDR2 is SNEGSKA (reference sequence). Here the CDR3 DNA reads TGCAGTGCTAGTTTACTAGCGGGGCGAGAGACCCAGTACTTC. Amino acid sequence: CSASLLAGRETQYF.

V gene TRBV5-1 combines with J gene TRBJ2-2, with 9 bases matching TRBD1. The length of the CDR3 is 16 residues. V trimming: 9 bases; J trimming: 3 bases; junction bases outside the gene matches: 12. In germline, CDR1 is SGHRS, CDR2 YFSETQ. DNA for the CDR3: TGCGCCACCAACAGGGACAGGGTAATAGACACCGGGGAGCTGTTTTTT. Its protein product is CATNRDRVIDTGELFF.

Worth noting for this clone: Different DNA sequences within this sample yield the same CDR3. This rearrangement joins TRBV12-3 or TRBV12-4 to TRBJ2-7; the D gene is possibly TRBD2 (7 bases). The V end was cut by 5 bases, the J end by 5 bases, with 13 bases between. The CDR3 has 13 residues. CDR3 protein: CASSPGGGHEQYF. CDR3 in DNA: TGTGCCAGCAGTCCCGGCGGGGGCCACGAGCAGTACTTC.

CDR3 sequence: CASSVTGSSTDTQYF. The CDR3, as DNA: TGTGCCAGCTCCGTGACAGGGTCTAGCACAGATACGCAGTATTTT. V usage is TRBV18 and J usage is TRBJ2-3, with 7 bases matching TRBD1. The CDR3 covers 15 residues. After removal of 6 bases from V and 0 bases from J, the junction contained 6 bases not matched to a gene. From germline, CDR1 is KGHSH and CDR2 LQKENI.

The chain joins TRBV5-1 to TRBJ2-7; weak D call: TRBD1 (5 bases). Germline V CDR1 and CDR2: SGHRS, YFSETQ. V dropped 2 bases and J dropped 6 bases, with 9 bases sitting between them. CDR3 length: 12 residues. The CDR3 here is CASSFYQGEQYF. The CDR3 nucleotides read TGCGCCAGCAGCTTTTACCAGGGCGAGCAGTACTTC.

The chain joins TRBV12-3 or TRBV12-4 to TRBJ2-7; a possible D gene is TRBD2 (5 bases). V was shortened by 4 bases and J by 3 bases, with 10 bases between the two germline ends. The length of the CDR3 is 13 residues. CDR3 DNA: TGTGCCAGCAGTTCCGGACTCTACTACGAGCAGTACTTC. Translating it yields CASSSGLYYEQYF.

J is TRBJ1-1 and V is TRBV5-4; TRBD1 matches 10 bases. The CDR3 consists of 15 residues. Losses at the gene ends were 2 bases for V and 2 bases for J; bases not matched to a gene: 3. Looked up from germline, CDR1 is SGHNT and CDR2 is YYREEE (reference sequence). CDR3 protein: CASSFLTGGNTEAFF. CDR3 in DNA: TGTGCCAGCAGCTTCCTGACAGGGGGCAACACTGAAGCTTTCTTT.

This clone has ten or more counts. This sequence joins TRBV27 and TRBJ2-5, with a tentative D call TRBD2 (7 bases). Trimming removed 0 bases from V and 5 bases from J, with 13 bases in between. Germline V gene lookup returns CDR1 MNHEY and CDR2 SMNVEV (reference sequence). This CDR3 has 15 amino acids. The CDR3 nucleotides are TGTGCCAGCAGTTTATCGTGGGAGGGGGAGGAGACCCAGTACTTC. Translating gives CASSLSWEGEETQYF.

The V and J genes are TRBV7-9 and TRBJ2-1; 7 bases agree with TRBD1. Germline assignment: CDR1 SEHNR and CDR2 FQNEAQ (reference sequence). V gave up 8 bases and J gave up 1 base; unmatched junction bases: 5. This CDR3 has 14 residues. This CDR3 reads CASPTGESYNEQFF. The DNA of the CDR3 is TGTGCCAGCCCAACAGGGGAATCCTACAATGAGCAGTTCTTC.

The J gene is TRBJ1-2, the V gene TRBV5-1; D possibly corresponds to TRBD1 (6 bases). V dropped 7 bases and J dropped 0 bases, with 25 bases sitting between them. The CDR3 is 18 amino acids. Per the germline V gene, CDR1 is SGHRS and CDR2 is YFSETQ. The CDR3 reads CASSPGGAGLDTNYGYTF. In DNA, the CDR3 is TGCGCCAGCTCCCCGGGGGGCGCCGGGTTAGACACTAACTATGGCTACACCTTC.

The V call is TRBV10-3, the J call TRBJ1-5, with a possible D match to TRBD1 (5 bases). Trimming took off 2 bases at V and 6 bases at J, with 11 bases between the two ends. The germline V gene encodes CDR1 ENHRY and CDR2 SYGVKD. The CDR3 sequence is 14 residues long. The CDR3 DNA sequence: TGTGCCATCAGTGAGAGTCAGGGCGGTCAGCCCCAGCATTTT. Protein product: CAISESQGGQPQHF.

Only one count was recorded for this clone. This rearrangement joins TRBV6-5 to TRBJ1-2; 8 nucleotides line up with TRBD1. CDR1 and CDR2 from the germline V gene are MNHEY and SVGAGI. CDR3 length equals 13 residues. J was trimmed by 3 bases and V by 4 bases; bases with no gene match: 1. The CDR3 nucleotides are TGTGCCAGCAGTTCGGACAGGGACTATGGCTACACCTTC. Protein product: CASSSDRDYGYTF.

Only a few counts were recorded for this clone. The chain uses TRBV10-3 and TRBJ1-2, with 7 bases aligning to TRBD1. V dropped 8 bases and J dropped 8; count of bases not matched to a gene: 8. The CDR3 runs to 12 residues. Germline V gene lookup returns CDR1 ENHRY and CDR2 SYGVKD. The CDR3 here is CAIFEGGWGYTF. CDR3 nucleotide sequence: TGTGCCATCTTCGAAGGGGGCTGGGGCTACACCTTC.

The CDR3: CATSTSGGSTFGKLFF. For the CDR3, the DNA is TGTGCCACCAGCACATCGGGGGGCAGTACCTTCGGAAAACTGTTTTTT. The genes are TRBV15 and TRBJ1-4; TRBD1 might be the D (6 bases). The CDR3 runs 16 residues. With 4 bases removed from V and 10 bases from J, the gap between germline ends came to 22 bases. Germline V gives CDR1 LNHNV, CDR2 YYDKDF (reference sequence).

The V gene is TRBV6-5, the J gene TRBJ2-3; D call uncertain. Germline-derived CDR1 and CDR2 are MNHEY and SVGAGI. Trimming pared 6 bases from V and 7 bases from J, leaving 11 bases between. This CDR3 is built from 12 residues. The CDR3 loop reads CASSPEPYTQYF. The CDR3 DNA reads as TGTGCCAGCAGCCCCGAGCCGTATACGCAGTATTTT.

This chain uses TRBV3-1 (or the pseudogene TRBV3-2) with TRBJ1-1; D not resolved. The germline V gene encodes CDR1 LGHDT and CDR2 YNNKEL (reference sequence). The CDR3 has 17 residues. Trimming stripped 5 bases from V and 7 bases from J, with 26 bases between. CDR3 nucleotides: TGTGCCAGCAGCTACCAATCCGGTAGCTACAACGAAGGTGAAGCTTTCTTT. Its protein is CASSYQSGSYNEGEAFF.

V and J are TRBV5-4 and TRBJ1-6; TRBD1 is a possible D gene (5 bases). With 1 base removed from V and 6 bases from J, the gap between germline ends came to 11 bases. From germline, CDR1 is SGHNT and CDR2 YYREEE (reference sequence). The CDR3 is made up of 15 amino acids. The chain's CDR3 is CASSLTRVGNSPLHF. DNA for the CDR3: TGTGCCAGCAGCTTGACCAGGGTCGGTAATTCACCCCTCCACTTT. The whole variable domain, filled in from reference TRBV5-4 and TRBJ1-6, reads ETGVTQSPTHLIKTRGQQVTLRCSSQSGHNTVSWYQQALGQGPQFIFQYYREEENGRGNFPPRFSGLQFPNYSSELNVNALELDDSALYLCASSLTRVGNSPLHFGNGTRLTVT.

The J gene is TRBJ2-1, the V gene TRBV9, with D possibly TRBD1 on 6 matching bases. V gave up 0 bases and J gave up 6 bases, with 10 bases separating them. CDR1 SGDLS and CDR2 YYNGEE come from the germline V gene. CDR3 length equals 14 residues. The CDR3 loop reads CASSVETGGNEQFF. In nucleotides, the CDR3 is TGTGCCAGCAGCGTAGAGACAGGAGGCAATGAGCAGTTCTTC.

This clone was picked up one time. This chain links TRBV7-3 with TRBJ1-1; a weak D match, TRBD1 (6 bases). Trimming shortened V by 5 bases and J by 4 bases, and 14 bases separated the two germline ends. The CDR3 extends over 14 amino acids. The V gene's germline CDR1 is SGHTA and CDR2 FQGTGA. CDR3 sequence reads: CASSPRTVATEAFF. CDR3 DNA sequence: TGTGCCAGCAGCCCCCGGACAGTAGCCACTGAAGCTTTCTTT.

The V call is TRBV30, the J call TRBJ2-1, with 10 bases matching TRBD2. Losses at the gene ends were 3 bases for V and 8 bases for J; bases not matched to a gene: 7. The CDR3 extends over 14 amino acids. The germline V gene has CDR1 GTSNPN and CDR2 SVGIG (reference sequence). CDR3: CAWSSGGALDEQFF. The CDR3 coding sequence is TGTGCCTGGAGCAGCGGGGGGGCCTTGGATGAGCAGTTCTTC.

V usage is TRBV6-5 and J usage is TRBJ1-6; 9 bases line up with TRBD1. Germline V gene lookup returns CDR1 MNHEY and CDR2 SVGAGI. This CDR3 comprises 14 residues. V was clipped by 4 bases and J by 8 bases; unmatched bases: 3. The CDR3 protein is CASSLTGGYSPLHF. The CDR3, as DNA: TGTGCCAGCAGTTTGACAGGGGGATATTCACCCCTCCACTTT.